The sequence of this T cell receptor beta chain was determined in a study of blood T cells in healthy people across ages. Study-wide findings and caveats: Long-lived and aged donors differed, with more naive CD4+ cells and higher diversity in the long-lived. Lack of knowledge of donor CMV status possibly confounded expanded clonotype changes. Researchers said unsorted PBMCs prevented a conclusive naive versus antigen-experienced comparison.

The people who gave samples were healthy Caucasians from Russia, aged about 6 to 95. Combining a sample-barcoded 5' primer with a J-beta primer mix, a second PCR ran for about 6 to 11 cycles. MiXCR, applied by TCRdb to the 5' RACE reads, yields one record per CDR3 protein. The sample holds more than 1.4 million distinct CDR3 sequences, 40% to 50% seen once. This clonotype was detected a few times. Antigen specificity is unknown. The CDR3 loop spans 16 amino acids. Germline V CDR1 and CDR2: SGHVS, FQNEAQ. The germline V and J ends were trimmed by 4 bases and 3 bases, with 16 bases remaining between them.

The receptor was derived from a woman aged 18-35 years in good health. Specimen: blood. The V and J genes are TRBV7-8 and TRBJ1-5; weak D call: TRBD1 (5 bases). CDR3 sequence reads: CASSSRTGHDNQPQHF. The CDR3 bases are TGTGCCAGCAGCTCTCGGACGGGGCATGACAATCAGCCCCAGCATTTT. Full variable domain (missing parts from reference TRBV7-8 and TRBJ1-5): GAGVSQSPRYKVAKRGQDVALRCDPISGHVSLFWYQQALGQGPEFLTYFQNEAQLDKSGLPSDRFFAERPEGSVSTLKIQRTQQEDSAVYLCASSSRTGHDNQPQHFGDGTRLSIL.